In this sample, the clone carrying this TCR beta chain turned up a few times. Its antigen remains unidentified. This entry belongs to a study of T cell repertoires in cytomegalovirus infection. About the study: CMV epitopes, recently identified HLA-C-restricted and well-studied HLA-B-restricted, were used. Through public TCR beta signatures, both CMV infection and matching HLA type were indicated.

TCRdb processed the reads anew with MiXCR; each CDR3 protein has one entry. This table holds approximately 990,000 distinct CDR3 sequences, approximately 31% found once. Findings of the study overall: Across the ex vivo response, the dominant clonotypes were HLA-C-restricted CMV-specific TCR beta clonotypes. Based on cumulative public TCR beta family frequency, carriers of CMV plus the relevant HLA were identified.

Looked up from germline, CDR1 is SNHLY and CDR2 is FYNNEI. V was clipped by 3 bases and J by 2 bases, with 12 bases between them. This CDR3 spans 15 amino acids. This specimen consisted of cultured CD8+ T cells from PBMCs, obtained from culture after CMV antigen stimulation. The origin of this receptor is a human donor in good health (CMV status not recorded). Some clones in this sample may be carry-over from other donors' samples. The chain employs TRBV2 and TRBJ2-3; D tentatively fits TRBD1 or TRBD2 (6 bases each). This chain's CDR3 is CASSEWRGDTDTQYF. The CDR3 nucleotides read TGTGCCAGCAGTGAGTGGAGGGGGGACACAGATACGCAGTATTTT.